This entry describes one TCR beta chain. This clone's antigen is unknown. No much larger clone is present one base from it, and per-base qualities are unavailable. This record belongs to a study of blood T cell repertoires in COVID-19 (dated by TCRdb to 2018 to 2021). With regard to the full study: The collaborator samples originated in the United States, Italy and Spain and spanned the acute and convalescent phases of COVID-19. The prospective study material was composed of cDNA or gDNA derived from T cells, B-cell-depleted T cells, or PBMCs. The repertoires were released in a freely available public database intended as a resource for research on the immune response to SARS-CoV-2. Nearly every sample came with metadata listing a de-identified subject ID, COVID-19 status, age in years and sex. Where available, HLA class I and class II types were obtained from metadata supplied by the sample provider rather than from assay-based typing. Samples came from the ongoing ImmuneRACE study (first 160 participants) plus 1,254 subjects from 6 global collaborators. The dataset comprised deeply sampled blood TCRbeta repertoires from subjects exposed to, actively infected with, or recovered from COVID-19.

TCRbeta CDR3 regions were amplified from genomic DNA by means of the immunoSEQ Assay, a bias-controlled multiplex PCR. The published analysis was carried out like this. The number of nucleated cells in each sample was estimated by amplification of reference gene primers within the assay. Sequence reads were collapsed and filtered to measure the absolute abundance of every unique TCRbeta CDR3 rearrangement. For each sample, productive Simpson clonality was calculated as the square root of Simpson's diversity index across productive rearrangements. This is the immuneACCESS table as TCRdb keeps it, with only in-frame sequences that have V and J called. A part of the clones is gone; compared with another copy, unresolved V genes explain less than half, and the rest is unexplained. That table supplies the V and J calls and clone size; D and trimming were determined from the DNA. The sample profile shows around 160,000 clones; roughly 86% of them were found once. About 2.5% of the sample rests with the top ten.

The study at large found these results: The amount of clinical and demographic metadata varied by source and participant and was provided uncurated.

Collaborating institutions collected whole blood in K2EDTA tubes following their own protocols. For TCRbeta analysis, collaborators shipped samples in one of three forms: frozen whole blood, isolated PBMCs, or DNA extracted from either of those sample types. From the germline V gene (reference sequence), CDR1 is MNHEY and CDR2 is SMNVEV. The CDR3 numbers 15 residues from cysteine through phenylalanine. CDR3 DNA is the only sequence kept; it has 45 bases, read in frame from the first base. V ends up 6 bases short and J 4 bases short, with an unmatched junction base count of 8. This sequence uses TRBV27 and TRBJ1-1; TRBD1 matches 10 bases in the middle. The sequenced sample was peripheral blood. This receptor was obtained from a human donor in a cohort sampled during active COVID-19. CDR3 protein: CASRTGGAERTEAFF. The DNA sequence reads TGTGCCAGCAGGACAGGGGGCGCGGAACGCACTGAAGCTTTCTTT.